The 7 T cell receptor beta chains in this list originate from one sample, sequenced in a study of PD-L1 blockade in urothelial cancer. Profiling relied on immunoSEQ multiplex PCR, and the TCRdb table lists in-frame clones only, not all of them. Of about 71,000 clones listed, roughly 91% are singletons. Material: PBMCs, obtained around atezolizumab (anti-PD-L1) treatment. These receptors were taken from a man aged 60 to 69 with urothelial cancer.

The V and J genes are TRBV5-3 and TRBJ1-2; 7 positions agree with TRBD1. TRBV5-3 is assigned to the ORF class and has an uncertain function. The CDR3 loop spans 18 amino acids. The V and J ends lost 4 bases and 0 bases, in that order; junction bases with no gene match: 15. The CDR3 reads CARSPPPAGGSPNYGYTF. CDR3 coding DNA: TGTGCCAGAAGCCCGCCCCCGGCAGGGGGTAGCCCTAACTATGGCTACACCTTC.

The V gene is TRBV7-2, the J gene TRBJ1-2; perhaps TRBD1 as D (6 bases). This CDR3 comprises 14 residues. Germline V gene sequence: CDR1 SGHTA, CDR2 FQGNSA. Trimming took off 9 bases at V and 2 bases at J, with 16 bases between the two ends. CDR3: CASQLPQGNYGYTF. CDR3 nucleotides: TGTGCCAGTCAGCTCCCACAGGGAAACTATGGCTACACCTTC.

The chain uses TRBV6-6 and TRBJ2-1, with 10 bases fitting TRBD1. From germline, CDR1 is MNHNY and CDR2 SVGAGI (reference sequence). CDR3 length: 14 residues. Unmatched junction bases numbered 4, after V lost 4 bases and J lost 7 bases. CDR3 DNA sequence: TGTGCCAGCAGTTGGGGACAGGGGCTTAATGAGCAGTTCTTC. It yields the protein CASSWGQGLNEQFF.

The chain joins TRBV18 to TRBJ2-7; 8 bases match TRBD2. The CDR3 sequence is 15 residues long. After removal of 7 bases from V and 2 bases from J, the junction contained 10 bases not matched to a gene. The germline CDR1 and CDR2 sequences are KGHSH and LQKENI. The CDR3 DNA is TGTGCCAGCTTTACGGGGGGGACGGGGACCTACGAGCAGTACTTC. Translation gives CASFTGGTGTYEQYF. Full variable domain (missing parts from reference TRBV18 and TRBJ2-7): NAGVMQNPRHLVRRRGQEARLRCSPMKGHSHVYWYRQLPEEGLKFMVYLQKENIIDESGMPKERFSAEFPKEGPSILRIQQVVRGDSAAYFCASFTGGTGTYEQYFGPGTRLTVT.

J is TRBJ1-2 and V is TRBV28, with D perhaps matching TRBD1 (5 bases). This CDR3 has 14 residues. The germline V gene has CDR1 MDHEN and CDR2 SYDVKM. Trimming pared 2 bases from V and 1 base from J, leaving 8 bases between. The CDR3 nucleotides are TGTGCCAGCAGTTTACAACAGGTTAACTATGGCTACACCTTC. Translating gives CASSLQQVNYGYTF.

The gene calls are TRBV7-2 and TRBJ2-7; TRBD2 might be the D (6 bases). Germline V gene sequence: CDR1 SGHTA, CDR2 FQGNSA. V was pared by 0 bases and J by 7 bases, with 19 bases between. This CDR3 has 16 residues. The CDR3 sequence: CASSLASTRGRREQYF. The CDR3 nucleotides read TGTGCCAGCAGCTTAGCCTCGACTAGGGGTCGGCGGGAGCAGTACTTC.

With respect to this clone: A junction end diverges from the germline sequence, so it may reflect a read error. The rearrangement joins TRBV4-3 to TRBJ2-1; D possibly corresponds to TRBD1 (5 bases). The CDR3 runs 14 residues. Looked up from germline, CDR1 is LGHNA and CDR2 is YSLEER. The CDR3 coding sequence is TGCGCCAGCAGCCTTGTGGGGCAGGGCCGTGAGGAGTTCTTC. Residues: CASSLVGQGREEFF.